This T cell receptor beta chain derives from a study of T cell repertoires in cytomegalovirus infection. At the level of the study: CMV infection plus the matching HLA type was flagged by public TCR beta signatures. Study findings and constraints: Cumulative frequency (of public TCR beta family members) identified carriers of CMV plus the relevant HLA. HLA-C-restricted CMV-specific TCR beta clonotypes were dominant in the ex vivo response.

TCRdb re-called the reads with MiXCR, one entry per CDR3 protein. This sample has roughly 200,000 distinct CDR3 sequences, with 7.5% to 10% found just once. This clonotype came up a few times. What it binds is not known. The sequencing input was PBMCs. The clonotype comes from a human donor in good health (CMV status not recorded). Some clones in this sample may be carry-over from other donors' samples.

The DNA for the CDR3 is TGTGCCACCTCCATAGGCGCAGATACGCAGTATTTT. As protein: CATSIGADTQYF. V and J are TRBV6-2 or TRBV6-3 and TRBJ2-3; D is uncertain. V lost 10 bases and J lost 4, with 12 bases in between. The CDR3 contains 12 residues. CDR1 MNHEY and CDR2 SVGEGT come from the germline V gene.